The present T cell receptor (beta chain) was sequenced within a study of blood T cell repertoires in COVID-19. Study-wide background: The United States, Italy and Spain provided the acute and convalescent COVID-19 samples. T cells, B-cell-depleted T cells, or PBMCs supplied cDNA or gDNA.

Per the germline V gene, CDR1 is MNHEY and CDR2 is SVGAGI. The CDR3 runs to 15 residues. Losses at the gene ends were 7 bases for V and 3 bases for J; bases not matched to a gene: 6. In the source study's methods: Amplification of reference gene primers provided the estimated nucleated cell counts. The table came from immunoSEQ multiplex PCR; TCRdb's copy has only in-frame clones and leaves some out. From that table come the V and J calls and clone size; the DNA was used to work out D and trimming. The data show 130,000 to 150,000 clones, with roughly 84% seen just once and 7.2% held by the top ten. V usage is TRBV6-5 and J usage is TRBJ1-6, with 7 nucleotides matching TRBD1. Input material: peripheral blood. This receptor was taken from a woman aged 50 to 65 in a cohort sampled during active or convalescent COVID-19. CDR3 DNA sequence: TGTGCCAGCACCCTAGACAGGGACTATAATTCACCCCTCCACTTT. This encodes CASTLDRDYNSPLHF.